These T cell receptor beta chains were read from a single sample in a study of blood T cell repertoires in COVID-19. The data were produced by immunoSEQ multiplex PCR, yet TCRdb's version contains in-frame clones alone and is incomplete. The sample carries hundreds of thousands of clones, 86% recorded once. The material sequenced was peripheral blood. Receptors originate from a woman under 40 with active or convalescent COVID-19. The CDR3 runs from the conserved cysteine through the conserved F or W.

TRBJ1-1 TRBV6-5 CASSYSQGNTEAFF
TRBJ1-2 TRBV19 CASSPTSGLLGNYGYTF
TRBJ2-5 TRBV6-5 CASSYSTSAGETQYF
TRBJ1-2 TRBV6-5 CASSLPGYGYTF
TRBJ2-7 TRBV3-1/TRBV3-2 CASSQGATYEQYF
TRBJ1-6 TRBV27 CASSLGTVSYNSPLHF
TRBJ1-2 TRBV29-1 CSVGGGLGDRNYGYTF
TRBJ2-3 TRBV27 CASSRLGGGDTQYF
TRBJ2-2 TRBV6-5 CASRTVANTGELFF
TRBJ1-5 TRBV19 CASSEQGPGPQHF
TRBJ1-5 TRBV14 CASSQVIGSMPQHF
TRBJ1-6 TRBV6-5 CASCQGASSPLHF
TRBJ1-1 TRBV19 CASSIRLQGEANTEAFF
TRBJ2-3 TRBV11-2 CASSLVHRGSRDTQYF
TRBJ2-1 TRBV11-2 CASSHGLLRNEQFF
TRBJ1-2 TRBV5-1 CASSLVAGGHYGYTF
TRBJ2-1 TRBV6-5 CASSYSMASSSNEQFF
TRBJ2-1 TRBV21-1 CASSRLGLAGGPEQFF
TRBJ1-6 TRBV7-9 CASSVMGRGNSPLHF
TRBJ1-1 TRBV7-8 CASSLKWTGGLDTEAFF
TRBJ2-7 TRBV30 CAWSVGTGHEQYF
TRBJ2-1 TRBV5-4 CASSLSGRASYNEQFF
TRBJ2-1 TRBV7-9 CASSYLAGSINEQFF